These 8 T cell receptor beta chains originate from one sample sequenced in a study of cytotoxic CD8 clonotypes in ibrutinib-treated CLL. Method: immunoSEQ multiplex PCR; TCRdb's copy keeps in-frame clones and lacks some. The sample gives some 46,000 clones, over 60% of which show up once; 13% is in the top ten. The material sequenced was PBMCs, taken after 12 months of ibrutinib treatment. The receptors come from a human donor with chronic lymphocytic leukemia.

The J gene is TRBJ2-2, the V gene TRBV11-2, with 14 positions matching TRBD2. CDR3 size: 16 residues. J lost 6 bases, V lost 5 bases, and 5 bases had no gene match. Germline V lookup: CDR1 SGHAT, CDR2 FQNNGV. The CDR3 loop reads CASSPTSGRASGELFF. CDR3 DNA: TGTGCCAGCAGCCCGACTAGCGGGAGGGCCTCCGGGGAGCTGTTTTTT. Variable domain in full (rest from reference TRBV11-2 and TRBJ2-2): EAGVAQSPRYKIIEKRQSVAFWCNPISGHATLYWYQQILGQGPKLLIQFQNNGVVDDSQLPKDRFSAERLKGVDSTLKIQPAKLEDSAVYLCASSPTSGRASGELFFGEGSRLTVL.

CDR3 protein: CASSTLAGGPYNEQFF. CDR3 in DNA: TGTGCCAGCAGCACACTAGCGGGAGGTCCCTACAATGAGCAGTTCTTC. This chain uses TRBV7-7 with TRBJ2-1; 12 bases fit TRBD2. After removal of 5 bases from V and 2 bases from J, the junction contained 4 bases not matched to a gene. CDR3 size: 16 residues. Germline V gene data show CDR1 as SSHAT and CDR2 as FNYEAQ (reference sequence).

This clone was recorded once. The rearrangement links TRBV2 to TRBJ2-1; 9 bases map to TRBD2. The germline CDR1 and CDR2 sequences are SNHLY and FYNNEI. V gave up 7 bases and J gave up 8 bases; unmatched junction bases: 9. CDR3 size: 14 residues. The CDR3 spells CASKSTSGYYEQFF. The DNA of the CDR3 is TGTGCCAGCAAGTCAACTAGCGGGTATTATGAGCAGTTCTTC. Variable domain in full (rest from reference TRBV2 and TRBJ2-1): EPEVTQTPSHQVTQMGQEVILRCVPISNHLYFYWYRQILGQKVEFLVSFYNNEISEKSEIFDDQFSVERPDGSNFTLKIRSTKLEDSAMYFCASKSTSGYYEQFFGPGTRLTVL.

V usage is TRBV29-1 and J usage is TRBJ2-3, with TRBD2 matching over 7 bases. Germline V lookup: CDR1 SQVTM, CDR2 ANQGSEA. The CDR3 is 14 residues long. Trimming cost V 3 bases and J 1 base; bases outside gene matches: 4. Here the CDR3 reads CSVDNGLGTDTQYF. CDR3 bases: TGCAGCGTTGATAATGGACTAGGCACAGATACGCAGTATTTT.

This chain links TRBV5-1 with TRBJ2-2; D call uncertain. CDR1 is SGHRS, CDR2 YFSETQ, per germline. CDR3 size: 15 residues. Trimming took 6 bases from V and 2 from J, leaving 14 bases between them. CDR3 nucleotides: TGCGCCAGCATGCCCTCCCAGACCAACACCGGGGAGCTGTTTTTT. It translates to CASMPSQTNTGELFF. Combining the CDR3 with reference TRBV5-1 and TRBJ2-2 gives the whole variable domain KAGVTQTPRYLIKTRGQQVTLSCSPISGHRSVSWYQQTPGQGLQFLFEYFSETQRNKGNFPGRFSGRQFSNSRSEMNVSTLELGDSALYLCASMPSQTNTGELFFGEGSRLTVL.

CDR3 DNA sequence: TGTGCCAGCAGTTTCTCACTACCTAACGAGCAGTACTTC. As protein: CASSFSLPNEQYF. This sequence joins TRBV27 and TRBJ2-7; D ambiguous. V lost 3 bases, J lost 5 bases, and 11 bases lay in between. In germline, CDR1 is MNHEY, CDR2 SMNVEV (reference sequence). This CDR3 is built from 13 residues.

This clone was found once. V and J are TRBV28 and TRBJ2-7; 7 nucleotides line up with TRBD1. V gave up 5 bases and J gave up 3 bases; unmatched junction bases: 7. The germline V gene encodes CDR1 MDHEN and CDR2 SYDVKM. This CDR3 comprises 14 residues. DNA of the CDR3: TGTGCCAGCAGTCTCGGACAGGTCCTCTACGAGCAGTACTTC. Residues: CASSLGQVLYEQYF.

The J gene is TRBJ2-7, the V gene TRBV9, with 8 bases aligning to TRBD1. The J segment lost 2 bases and the V segment lost 4 bases, leaving 2 bases of the junction unmatched. The CDR3 runs 13 residues. Per germline, CDR1 SGDLS and CDR2 YYNGEE. As DNA, the CDR3 is TGTGCCAGCAGCCGGACAGGGACCTACGAGCAGTACTTC. This sequence encodes CASSRTGTYEQYF.